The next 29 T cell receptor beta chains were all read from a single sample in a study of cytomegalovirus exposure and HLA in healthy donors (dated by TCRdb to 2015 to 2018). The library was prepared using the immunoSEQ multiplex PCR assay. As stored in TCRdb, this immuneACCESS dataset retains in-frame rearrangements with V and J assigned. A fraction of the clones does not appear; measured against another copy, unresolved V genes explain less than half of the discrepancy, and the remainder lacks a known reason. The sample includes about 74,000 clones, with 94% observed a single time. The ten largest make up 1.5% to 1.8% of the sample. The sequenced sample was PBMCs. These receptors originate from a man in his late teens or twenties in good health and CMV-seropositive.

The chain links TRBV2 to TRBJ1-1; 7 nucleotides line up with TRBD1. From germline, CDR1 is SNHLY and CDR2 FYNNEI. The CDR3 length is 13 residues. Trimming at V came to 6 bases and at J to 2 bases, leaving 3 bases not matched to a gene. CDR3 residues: CASSGQANTEAFF. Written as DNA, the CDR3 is TGTGCCAGCAGCGGACAGGCCAACACTGAAGCTTTCTTT.

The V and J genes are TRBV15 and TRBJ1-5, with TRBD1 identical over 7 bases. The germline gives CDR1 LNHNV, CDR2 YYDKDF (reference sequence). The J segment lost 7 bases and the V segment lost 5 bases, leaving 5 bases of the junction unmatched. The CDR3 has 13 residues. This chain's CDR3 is CATSQVQGQPQHF. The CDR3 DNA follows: TGTGCCACCAGCCAAGTACAGGGGCAGCCCCAGCATTTT.

CDR3 DNA: TGTGCCAGCTGTGGACAGGGCAATGAAAAACTGTTTTTT. It is translated as CASCGQGNEKLFF. The rearrangement links TRBV6-1 to TRBJ1-4; 8 nucleotides match TRBD1. Germline CDR1 MNHNS, CDR2 SASEGT. J gave up 5 bases and V 8 bases, and 4 bases lay outside the gene matches. The CDR3 has 13 residues.

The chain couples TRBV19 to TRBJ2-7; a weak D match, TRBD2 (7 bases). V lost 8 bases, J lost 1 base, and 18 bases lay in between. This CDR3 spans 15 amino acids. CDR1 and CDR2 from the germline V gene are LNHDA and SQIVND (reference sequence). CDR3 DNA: TGTGCCAGTCGGGGGGCCGGGAGTGGGTCCTACGAGCAGTACTTC. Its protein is CASRGAGSGSYEQYF.

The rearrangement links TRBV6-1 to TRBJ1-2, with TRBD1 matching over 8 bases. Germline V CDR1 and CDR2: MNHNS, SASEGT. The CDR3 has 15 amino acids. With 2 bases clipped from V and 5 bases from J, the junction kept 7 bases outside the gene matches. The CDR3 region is CASSEFGRGLYGYTF. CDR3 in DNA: TGTGCCAGCAGTGAATTCGGCAGGGGGCTATATGGCTACACCTTC.

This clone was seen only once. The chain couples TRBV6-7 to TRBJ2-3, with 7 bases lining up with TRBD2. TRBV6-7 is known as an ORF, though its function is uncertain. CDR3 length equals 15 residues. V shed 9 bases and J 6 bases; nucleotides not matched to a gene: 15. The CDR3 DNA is TGTGCCAGTCGATCCTGGGCTAGCGGTACGGATACGCAGTATTTT. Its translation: CASRSWASGTDTQYF.

The CDR3 region is CASSPTSGGNEQFF. The CDR3 bases are TGTGCCAGCAGTCCAACTAGCGGGGGGAATGAGCAGTTCTTC. The rearrangement links TRBV6-4 to TRBJ2-1, with 12 bases that match TRBD2. Germline assignment: CDR1 MRHNA and CDR2 SNTAGT. After removal of 5 bases from V and 7 bases from J, the junction contained 3 bases not matched to a gene. CDR3 length equals 14 residues.

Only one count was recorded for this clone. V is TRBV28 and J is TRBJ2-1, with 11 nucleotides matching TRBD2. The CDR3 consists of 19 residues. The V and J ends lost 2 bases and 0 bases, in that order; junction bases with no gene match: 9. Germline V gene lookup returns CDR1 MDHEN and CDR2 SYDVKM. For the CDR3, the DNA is TGTGCCAGCAGTTTAAATCTAGCGGGAGGACCCAGCTCCTACAATGAGCAGTTCTTC. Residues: CASSLNLAGGPSSYNEQFF.

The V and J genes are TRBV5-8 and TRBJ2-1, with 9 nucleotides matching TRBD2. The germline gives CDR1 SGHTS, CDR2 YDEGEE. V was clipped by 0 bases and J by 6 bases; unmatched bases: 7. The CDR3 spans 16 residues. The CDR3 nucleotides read TGTGCCAGCAGCTTGGGAGTTAGCGGGAGAAGCAATGAGCAGTTCTTC. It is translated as CASSLGVSGRSNEQFF.

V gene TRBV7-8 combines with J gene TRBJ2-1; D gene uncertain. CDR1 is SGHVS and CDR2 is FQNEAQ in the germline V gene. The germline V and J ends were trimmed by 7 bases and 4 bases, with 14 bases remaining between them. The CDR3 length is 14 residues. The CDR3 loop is CASKENPMYNEQFF. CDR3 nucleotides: TGTGCCAGCAAGGAGAATCCGATGTACAATGAGCAGTTCTTC.

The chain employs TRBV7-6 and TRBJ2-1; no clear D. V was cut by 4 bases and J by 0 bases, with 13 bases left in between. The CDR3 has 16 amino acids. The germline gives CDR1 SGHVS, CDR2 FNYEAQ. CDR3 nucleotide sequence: TGTGCCAGCAGCTCCCTAGTCCTGAGCTCCTACAATGAGCAGTTCTTC. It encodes CASSSLVLSSYNEQFF.

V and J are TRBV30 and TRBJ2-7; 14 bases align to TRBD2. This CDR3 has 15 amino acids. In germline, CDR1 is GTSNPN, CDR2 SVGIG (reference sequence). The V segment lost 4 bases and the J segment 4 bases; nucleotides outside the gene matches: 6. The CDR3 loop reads CAWTLGLAGVYEQYF. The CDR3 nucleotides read TGTGCCTGGACCCTGGGACTAGCGGGGGTATACGAGCAGTACTTC.

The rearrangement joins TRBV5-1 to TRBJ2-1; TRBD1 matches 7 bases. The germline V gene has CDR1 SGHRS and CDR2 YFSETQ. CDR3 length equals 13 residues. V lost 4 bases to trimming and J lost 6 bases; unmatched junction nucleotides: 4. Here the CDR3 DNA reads TGCGCCAGCAGCGTGGGACAGCTCAATGAGCAGTTCTTC. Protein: CASSVGQLNEQFF.

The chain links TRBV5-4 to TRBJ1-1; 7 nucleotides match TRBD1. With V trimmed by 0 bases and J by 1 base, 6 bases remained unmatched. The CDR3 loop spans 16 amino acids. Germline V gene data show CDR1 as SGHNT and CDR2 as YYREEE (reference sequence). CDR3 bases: TGTGCCAGCAGCTTGGAGGGCAGGGGGTCGAACACTGAAGCTTTCTTT. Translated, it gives CASSLEGRGSNTEAFF.

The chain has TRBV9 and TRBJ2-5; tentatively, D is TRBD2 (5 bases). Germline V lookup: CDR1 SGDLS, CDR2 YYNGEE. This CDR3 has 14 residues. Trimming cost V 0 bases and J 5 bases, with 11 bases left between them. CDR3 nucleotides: TGTGCCAGCAGCGTAGCGGCTGGGGAGGAGACCCAGTACTTC. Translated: CASSVAAGEETQYF.

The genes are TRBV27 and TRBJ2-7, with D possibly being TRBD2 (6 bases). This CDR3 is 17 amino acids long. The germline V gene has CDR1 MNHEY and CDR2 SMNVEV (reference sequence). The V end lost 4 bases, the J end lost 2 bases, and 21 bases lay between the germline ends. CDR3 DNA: TGTGCCAGCAGTTCCCGCAGACCGGGACTCGGACCCTACGAGCAGTACTTC. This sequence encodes CASSSRRPGLGPYEQYF.

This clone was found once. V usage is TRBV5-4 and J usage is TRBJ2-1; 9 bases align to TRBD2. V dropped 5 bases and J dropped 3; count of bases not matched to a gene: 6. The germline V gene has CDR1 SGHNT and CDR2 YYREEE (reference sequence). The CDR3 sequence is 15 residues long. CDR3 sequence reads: CASRHQREDYNEQFF. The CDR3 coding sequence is TGTGCCAGCAGACACCAGCGGGAGGACTACAATGAGCAGTTCTTC.

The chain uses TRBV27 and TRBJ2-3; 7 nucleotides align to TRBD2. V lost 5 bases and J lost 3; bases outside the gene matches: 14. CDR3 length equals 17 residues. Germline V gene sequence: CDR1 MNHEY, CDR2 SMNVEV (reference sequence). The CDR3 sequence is CASSPPLLVAGTDTQYF. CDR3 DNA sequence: TGTGCCAGCAGTCCCCCCTTGTTGGTAGCGGGTACAGATACGCAGTATTTT.

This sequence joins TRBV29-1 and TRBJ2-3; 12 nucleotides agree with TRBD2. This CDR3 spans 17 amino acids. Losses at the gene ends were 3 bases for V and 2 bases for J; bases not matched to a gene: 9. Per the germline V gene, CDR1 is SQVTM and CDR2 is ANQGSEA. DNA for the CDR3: TGCAGCGTTGATTCGGCTAGCGGGGGGGGGTACACAGATACGCAGTATTTT. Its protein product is CSVDSASGGGYTDTQYF.

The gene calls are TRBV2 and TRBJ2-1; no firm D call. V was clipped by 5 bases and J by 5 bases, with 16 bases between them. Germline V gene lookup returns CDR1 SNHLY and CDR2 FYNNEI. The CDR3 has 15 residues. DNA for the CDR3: TGTGCCAGCAGTACCATGGCCCAGTCCCACAATGAGCAGTTCTTC. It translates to CASSTMAQSHNEQFF.

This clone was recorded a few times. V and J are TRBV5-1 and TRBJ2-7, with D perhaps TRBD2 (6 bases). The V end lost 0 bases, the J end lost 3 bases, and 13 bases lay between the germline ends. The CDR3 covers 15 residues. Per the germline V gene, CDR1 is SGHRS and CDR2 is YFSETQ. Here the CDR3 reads CASSLESSVNYEQYF. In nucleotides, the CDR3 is TGCGCCAGCAGCTTGGAGTCTAGCGTGAACTACGAGCAGTACTTC. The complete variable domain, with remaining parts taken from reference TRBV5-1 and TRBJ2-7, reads KAGVTQTPRYLIKTRGQQVTLSCSPISGHRSVSWYQQTPGQGLQFLFEYFSETQRNKGNFPGRFSGRQFSNSRSEMNVSTLELGDSALYLCASSLESSVNYEQYFGPGTRLTVT.

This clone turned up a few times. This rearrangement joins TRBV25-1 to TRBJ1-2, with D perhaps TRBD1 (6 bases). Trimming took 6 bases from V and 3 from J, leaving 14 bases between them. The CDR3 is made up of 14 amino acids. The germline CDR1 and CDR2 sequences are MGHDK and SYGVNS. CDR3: CASRATGLDYGYTF. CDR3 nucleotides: TGTGCCAGCAGGGCCACAGGGCTTGACTATGGCTACACCTTC.

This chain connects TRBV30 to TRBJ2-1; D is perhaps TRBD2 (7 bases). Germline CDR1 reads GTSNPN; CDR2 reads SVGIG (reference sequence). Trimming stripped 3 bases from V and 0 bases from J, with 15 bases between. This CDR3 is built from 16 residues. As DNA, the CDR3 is TGTGCCTGGAGGGGGGCCGGGAGGCACTCCTACAATGAGCAGTTCTTC. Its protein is CAWRGAGRHSYNEQFF.

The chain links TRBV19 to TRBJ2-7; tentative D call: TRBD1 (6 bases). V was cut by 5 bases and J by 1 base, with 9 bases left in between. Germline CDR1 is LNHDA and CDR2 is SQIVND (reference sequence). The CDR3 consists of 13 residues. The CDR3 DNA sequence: TGTGCCAGTAGTCGGCAGGGGTCCTACGAGCAGTACTTC. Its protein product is CASSRQGSYEQYF. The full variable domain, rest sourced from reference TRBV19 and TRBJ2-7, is DGGITQSPKYLFRKEGQNVTLSCEQNLNHDAMYWYRQDPGQGLRLIYYSQIVNDFQKGDIAEGYSVSREKKESFPLTVTSAQKNPTAFYLCASSRQGSYEQYFGPGTRLTVT.

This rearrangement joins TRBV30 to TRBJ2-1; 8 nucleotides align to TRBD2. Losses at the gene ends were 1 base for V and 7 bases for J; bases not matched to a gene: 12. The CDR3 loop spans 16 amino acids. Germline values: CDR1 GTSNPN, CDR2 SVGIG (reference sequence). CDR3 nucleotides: TGTGCCTGGAGTGGTGTGGTGAGCGGGAGATATAATGAGCAGTTCTTC. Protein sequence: CAWSGVVSGRYNEQFF.

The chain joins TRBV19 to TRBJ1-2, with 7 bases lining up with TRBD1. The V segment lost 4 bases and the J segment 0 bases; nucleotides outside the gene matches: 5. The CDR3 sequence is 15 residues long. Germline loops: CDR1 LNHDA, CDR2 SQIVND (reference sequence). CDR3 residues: CASSNRDRSNYGYTF. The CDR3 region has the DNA TGTGCCAGTAGTAACCGGGACAGATCTAACTATGGCTACACCTTC. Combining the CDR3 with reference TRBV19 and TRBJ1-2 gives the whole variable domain DGGITQSPKYLFRKEGQNVTLSCEQNLNHDAMYWYRQDPGQGLRLIYYSQIVNDFQKGDIAEGYSVSREKKESFPLTVTSAQKNPTAFYLCASSNRDRSNYGYTFGSGTRLTVV.

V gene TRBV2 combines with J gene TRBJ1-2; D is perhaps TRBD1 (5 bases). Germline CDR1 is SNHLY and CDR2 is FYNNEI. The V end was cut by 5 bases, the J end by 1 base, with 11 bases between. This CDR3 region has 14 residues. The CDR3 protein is CASSTTGVNYGYTF. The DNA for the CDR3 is TGTGCCAGCAGTACAACAGGAGTTAACTATGGCTACACCTTC.

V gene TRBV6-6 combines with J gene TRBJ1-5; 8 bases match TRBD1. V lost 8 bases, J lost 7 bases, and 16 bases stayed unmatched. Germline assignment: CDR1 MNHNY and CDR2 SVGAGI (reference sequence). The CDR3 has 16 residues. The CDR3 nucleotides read TGTGCCAGCGGCCTCCCGACAGGGGATAGCGGACAGCCCCAGCATTTT. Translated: CASGLPTGDSGQPQHF.

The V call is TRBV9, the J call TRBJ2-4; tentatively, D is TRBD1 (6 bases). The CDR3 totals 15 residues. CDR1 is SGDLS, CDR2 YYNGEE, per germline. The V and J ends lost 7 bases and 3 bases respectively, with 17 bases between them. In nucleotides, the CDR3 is TGTGCCAGCGGCCAGGGGTCTTCGGGCAAAAACATTCAGTACTTC. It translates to CASGQGSSGKNIQYF.